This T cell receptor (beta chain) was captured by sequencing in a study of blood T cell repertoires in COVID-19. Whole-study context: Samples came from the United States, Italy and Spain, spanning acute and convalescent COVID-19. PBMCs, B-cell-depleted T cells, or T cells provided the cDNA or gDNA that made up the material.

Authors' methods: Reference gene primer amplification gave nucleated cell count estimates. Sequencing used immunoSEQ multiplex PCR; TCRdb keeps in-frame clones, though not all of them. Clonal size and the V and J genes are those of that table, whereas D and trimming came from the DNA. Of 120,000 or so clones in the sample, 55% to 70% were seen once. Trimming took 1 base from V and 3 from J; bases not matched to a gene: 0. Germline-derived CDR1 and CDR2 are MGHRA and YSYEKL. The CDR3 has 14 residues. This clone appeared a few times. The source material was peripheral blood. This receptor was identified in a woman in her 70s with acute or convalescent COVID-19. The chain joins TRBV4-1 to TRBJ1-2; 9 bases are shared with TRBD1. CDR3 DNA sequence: TGCGCCAGCAGCCAAGGGGACAGGGACTATGGCTACACCTTC. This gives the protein CASSQGDRDYGYTF.